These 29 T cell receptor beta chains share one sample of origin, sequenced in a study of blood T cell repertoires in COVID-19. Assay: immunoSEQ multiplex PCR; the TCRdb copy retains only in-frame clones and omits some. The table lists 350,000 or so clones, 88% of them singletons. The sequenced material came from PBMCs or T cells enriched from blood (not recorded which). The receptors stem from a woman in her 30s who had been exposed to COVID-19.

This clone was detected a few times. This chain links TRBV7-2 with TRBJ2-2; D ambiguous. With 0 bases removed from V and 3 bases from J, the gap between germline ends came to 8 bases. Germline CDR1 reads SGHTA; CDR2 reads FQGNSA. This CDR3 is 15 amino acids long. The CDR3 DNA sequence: TGTGCCAGCAGCTTAGCGCTCACATACACCGGGGAGCTGTTTTTT. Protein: CASSLALTYTGELFF.

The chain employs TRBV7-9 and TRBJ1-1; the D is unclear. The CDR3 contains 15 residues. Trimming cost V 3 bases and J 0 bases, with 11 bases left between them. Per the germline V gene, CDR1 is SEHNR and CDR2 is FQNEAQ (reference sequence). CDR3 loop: CASSLSRLMNTEAFF. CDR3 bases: TGTGCCAGCAGCTTGAGCCGCCTCATGAACACTGAAGCTTTCTTT.

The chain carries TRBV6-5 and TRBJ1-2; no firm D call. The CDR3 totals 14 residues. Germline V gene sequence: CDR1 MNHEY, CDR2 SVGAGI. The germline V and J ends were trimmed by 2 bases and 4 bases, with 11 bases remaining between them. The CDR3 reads CASSYERDFYGYTF. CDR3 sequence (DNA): TGTGCCAGCAGTTACGAGCGGGATTTCTATGGCTACACCTTC.

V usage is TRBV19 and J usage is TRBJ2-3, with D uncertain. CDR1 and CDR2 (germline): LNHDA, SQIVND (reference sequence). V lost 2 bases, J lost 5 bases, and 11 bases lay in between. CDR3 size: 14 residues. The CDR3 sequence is CASSISVSRDTQYF. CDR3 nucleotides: TGTGCCAGTAGTATATCCGTTTCCAGAGATACGCAGTATTTT.

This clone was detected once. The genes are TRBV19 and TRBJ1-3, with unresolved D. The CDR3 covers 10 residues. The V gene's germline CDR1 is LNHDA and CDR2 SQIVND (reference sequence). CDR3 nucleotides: TGTGGCTGCGGGGTGAACACCATATATTTT. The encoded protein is CGCGVNTIYF.

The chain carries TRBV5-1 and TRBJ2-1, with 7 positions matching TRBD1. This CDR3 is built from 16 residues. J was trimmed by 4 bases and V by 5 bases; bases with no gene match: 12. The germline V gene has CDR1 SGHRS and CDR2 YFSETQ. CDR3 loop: CASSTRKTGSYNEQFF. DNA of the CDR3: TGCGCCAGCAGTACACGGAAGACAGGGTCGTACAATGAGCAGTTCTTC.

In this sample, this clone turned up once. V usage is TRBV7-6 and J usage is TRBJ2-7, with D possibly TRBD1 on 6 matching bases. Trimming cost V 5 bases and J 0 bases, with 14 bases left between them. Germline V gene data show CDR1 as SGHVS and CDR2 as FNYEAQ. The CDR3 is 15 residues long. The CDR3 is CASSETTGSSYEQYF. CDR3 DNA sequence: TGTGCCAGCAGCGAAACTACAGGGTCCTCCTACGAGCAGTACTTC.

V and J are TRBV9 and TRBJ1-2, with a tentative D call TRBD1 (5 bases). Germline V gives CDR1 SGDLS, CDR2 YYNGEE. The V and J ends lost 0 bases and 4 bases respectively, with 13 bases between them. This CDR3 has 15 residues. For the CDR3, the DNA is TGTGCCAGCAGCGTAGAAATAGGGGTGGGCTATGGCTACACCTTC. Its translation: CASSVEIGVGYGYTF. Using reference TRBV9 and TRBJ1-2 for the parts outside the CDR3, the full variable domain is DSGVTQTPKHLITATGQRVTLRCSPRSGDLSVYWYQQSLDQGLQFLIQYYNGEERAKGNILERFSAQQFPDLHSELNLSSLELGDSALYFCASSVEIGVGYGYTFGSGTRLTVV.

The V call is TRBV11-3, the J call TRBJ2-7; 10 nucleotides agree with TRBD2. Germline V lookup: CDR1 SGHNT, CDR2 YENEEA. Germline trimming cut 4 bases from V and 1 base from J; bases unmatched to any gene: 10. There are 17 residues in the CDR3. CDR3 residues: CASSSLAGEVGSYEQYF. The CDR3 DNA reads TGTGCCAGCAGCTCTCTAGCGGGAGAGGTGGGGTCCTACGAGCAGTACTTC.

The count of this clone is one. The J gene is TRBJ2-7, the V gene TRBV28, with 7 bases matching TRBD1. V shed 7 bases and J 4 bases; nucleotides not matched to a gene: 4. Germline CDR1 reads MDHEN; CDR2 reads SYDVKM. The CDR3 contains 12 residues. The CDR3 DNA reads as TGTGCCAGCAAGGGGGCAAAATACGAGCAGTACTTC. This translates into CASKGAKYEQYF.

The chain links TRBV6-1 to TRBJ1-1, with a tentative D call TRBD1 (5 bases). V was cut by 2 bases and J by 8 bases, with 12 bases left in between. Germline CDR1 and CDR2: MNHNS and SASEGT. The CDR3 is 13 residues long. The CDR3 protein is CASSEQGPVEAFF. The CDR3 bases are TGTGCCAGCAGTGAACAGGGTCCCGTAGAAGCTTTCTTT.

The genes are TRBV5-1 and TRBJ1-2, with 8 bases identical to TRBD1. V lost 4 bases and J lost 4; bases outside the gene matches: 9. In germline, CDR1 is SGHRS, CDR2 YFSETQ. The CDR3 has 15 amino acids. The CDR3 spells CASSGTGTGSYGYTF. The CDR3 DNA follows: TGCGCCAGCAGCGGTACCGGGACAGGTTCCTATGGCTACACCTTC.

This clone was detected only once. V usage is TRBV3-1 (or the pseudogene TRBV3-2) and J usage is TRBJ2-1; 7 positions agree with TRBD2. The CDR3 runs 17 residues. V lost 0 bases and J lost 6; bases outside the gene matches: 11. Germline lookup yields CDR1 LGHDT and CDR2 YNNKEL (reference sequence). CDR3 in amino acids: CASSQDSGTTPLNEQFF. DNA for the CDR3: TGTGCCAGCAGCCAAGATTCAGGGACTACCCCCCTCAATGAGCAGTTCTTC.

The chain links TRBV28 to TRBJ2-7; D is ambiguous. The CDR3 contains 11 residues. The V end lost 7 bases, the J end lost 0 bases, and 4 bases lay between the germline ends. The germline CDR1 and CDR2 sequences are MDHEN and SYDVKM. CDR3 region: CASMSSYEQYF. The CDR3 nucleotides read TGTGCCAGCATGAGCTCCTACGAGCAGTACTTC.

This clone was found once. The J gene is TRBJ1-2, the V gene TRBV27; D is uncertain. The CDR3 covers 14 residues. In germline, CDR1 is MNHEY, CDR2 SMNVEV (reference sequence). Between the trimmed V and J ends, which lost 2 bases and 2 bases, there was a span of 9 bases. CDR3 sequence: CASSLNGYNYGYTF. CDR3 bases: TGTGCCAGCAGTTTAAACGGGTACAACTATGGCTACACCTTC.

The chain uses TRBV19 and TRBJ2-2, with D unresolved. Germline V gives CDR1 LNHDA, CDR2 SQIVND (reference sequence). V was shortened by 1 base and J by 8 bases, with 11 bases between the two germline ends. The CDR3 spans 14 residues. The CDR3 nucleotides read TGTGCCAGTAGTATAGCGTCTAGTCATGGGGAGCTGTTTTTT. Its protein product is CASSIASSHGELFF. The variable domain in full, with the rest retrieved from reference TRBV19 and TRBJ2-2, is DGGITQSPKYLFRKEGQNVTLSCEQNLNHDAMYWYRQDPGQGLRLIYYSQIVNDFQKGDIAEGYSVSREKKESFPLTVTSAQKNPTAFYLCASSIASSHGELFFGEGSRLTVL.

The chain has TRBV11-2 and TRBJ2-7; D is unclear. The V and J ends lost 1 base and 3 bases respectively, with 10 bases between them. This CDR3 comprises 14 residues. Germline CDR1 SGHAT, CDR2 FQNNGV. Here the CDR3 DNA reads TGTGCCAGCAGCTTAGTTGCAGGAATCTACGAGCAGTACTTC. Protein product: CASSLVAGIYEQYF.

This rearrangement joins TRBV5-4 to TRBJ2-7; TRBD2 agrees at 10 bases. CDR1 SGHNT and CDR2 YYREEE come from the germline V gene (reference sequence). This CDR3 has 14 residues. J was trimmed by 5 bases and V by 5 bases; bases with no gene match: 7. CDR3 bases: TGTGCCAGCAGTTCTGCCGGGACTAGCGACGAGCAGTACTTC. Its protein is CASSSAGTSDEQYF.

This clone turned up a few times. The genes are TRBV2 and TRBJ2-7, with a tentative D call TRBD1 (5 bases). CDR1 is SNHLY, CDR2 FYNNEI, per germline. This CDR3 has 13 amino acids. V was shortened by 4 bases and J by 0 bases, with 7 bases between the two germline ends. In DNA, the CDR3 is TGTGCCAGCAGTGGGGGCGGCTCCTACGAGCAGTACTTC. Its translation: CASSGGGSYEQYF.

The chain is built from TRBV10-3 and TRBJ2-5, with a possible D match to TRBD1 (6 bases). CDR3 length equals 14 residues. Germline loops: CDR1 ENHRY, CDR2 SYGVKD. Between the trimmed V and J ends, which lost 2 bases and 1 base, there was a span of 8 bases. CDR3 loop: CAISEGQLQETQYF. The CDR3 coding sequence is TGTGCCATCAGTGAGGGACAGCTCCAAGAGACCCAGTACTTC.

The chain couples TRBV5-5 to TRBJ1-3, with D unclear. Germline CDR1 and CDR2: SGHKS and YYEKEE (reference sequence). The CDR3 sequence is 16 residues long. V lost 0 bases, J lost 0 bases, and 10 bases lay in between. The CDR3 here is CASSLGPSFSGNTIYF. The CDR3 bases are TGTGCCAGCAGCTTGGGGCCGTCATTCTCTGGAAACACCATATATTTT.

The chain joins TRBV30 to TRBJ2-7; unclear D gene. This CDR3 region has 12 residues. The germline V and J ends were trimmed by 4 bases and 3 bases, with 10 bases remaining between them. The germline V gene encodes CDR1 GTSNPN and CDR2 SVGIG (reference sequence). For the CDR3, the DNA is TGTGCCTGGACCCGTTCGGGCTACGAGCAGTACTTC. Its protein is CAWTRSGYEQYF.

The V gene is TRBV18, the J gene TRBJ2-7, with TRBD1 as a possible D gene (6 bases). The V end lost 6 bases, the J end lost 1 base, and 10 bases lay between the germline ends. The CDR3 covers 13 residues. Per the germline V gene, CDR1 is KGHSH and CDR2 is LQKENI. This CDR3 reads CASSGTWSYEQYF. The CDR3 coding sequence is TGTGCCAGCTCCGGGACATGGTCCTACGAGCAGTACTTC.

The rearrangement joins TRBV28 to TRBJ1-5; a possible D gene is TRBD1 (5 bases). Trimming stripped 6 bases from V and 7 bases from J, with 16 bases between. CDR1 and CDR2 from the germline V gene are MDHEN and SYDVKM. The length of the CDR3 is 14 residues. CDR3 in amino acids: CASRATQGGQPQHF. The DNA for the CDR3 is TGTGCCAGCAGAGCGACGCAGGGCGGCCAGCCCCAGCATTTT.

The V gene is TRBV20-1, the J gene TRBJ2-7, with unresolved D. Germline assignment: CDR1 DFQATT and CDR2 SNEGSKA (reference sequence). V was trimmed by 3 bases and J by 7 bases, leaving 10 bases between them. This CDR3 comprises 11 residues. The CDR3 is CSARAQREQYF. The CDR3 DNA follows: TGCAGTGCTAGGGCCCAGCGTGAGCAGTACTTC.

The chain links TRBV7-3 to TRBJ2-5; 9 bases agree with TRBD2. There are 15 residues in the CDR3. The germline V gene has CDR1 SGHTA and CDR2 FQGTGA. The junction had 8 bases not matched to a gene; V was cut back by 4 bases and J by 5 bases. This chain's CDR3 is CASSYGPSGVETQYF. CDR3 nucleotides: TGTGCCAGCAGCTATGGGCCTAGCGGGGTGGAGACCCAGTACTTC.

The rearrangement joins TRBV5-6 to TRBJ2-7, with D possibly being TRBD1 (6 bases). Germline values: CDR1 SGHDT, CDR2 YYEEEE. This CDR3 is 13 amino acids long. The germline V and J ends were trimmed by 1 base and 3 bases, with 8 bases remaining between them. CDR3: CASSLRGIYEQYF. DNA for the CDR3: TGTGCCAGCAGCTTGAGGGGGATCTACGAGCAGTACTTC.

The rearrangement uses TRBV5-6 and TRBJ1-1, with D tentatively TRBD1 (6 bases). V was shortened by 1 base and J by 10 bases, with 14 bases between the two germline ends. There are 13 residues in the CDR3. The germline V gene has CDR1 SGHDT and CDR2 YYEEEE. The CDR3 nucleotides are TGTGCCAGCAGCTTGACAGGGAGGGAGGGAGCTTTCTTT. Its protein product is CASSLTGREGAFF.

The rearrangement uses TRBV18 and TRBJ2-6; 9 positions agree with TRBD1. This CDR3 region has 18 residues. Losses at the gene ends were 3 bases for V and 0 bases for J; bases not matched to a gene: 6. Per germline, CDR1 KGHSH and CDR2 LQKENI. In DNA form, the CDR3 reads TGTGCCAGCTCACCCCCCGGGACAGGGTACTCTGGGGCCAACGTCCTGACTTTC. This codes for CASSPPGTGYSGANVLTF.